This T cell receptor (beta chain) was sequenced for a study of identical twins. Findings of the study overall: Low generation probability was overrepresented in out-of-frame alpha sequences shared by twins. With beta out-of-frame sequences, excess sharing by twins was weaker.

About this clonotype itself: Its antigen remains unidentified.

The CDR3 covers 14 residues. The germline gives CDR1 MDHEN, CDR2 SYDVKM. With 3 bases removed from V and 5 bases from J, the gap between germline ends came to 11 bases. A single record per CDR3 protein comes from TCRdb applying MiXCR to the 5' RACE reads. The table includes 1.5 million to 2 million distinct CDR3 sequences, 25% to 35% detected once. Healthy Caucasians were all of the donors. Sequences were obtained from cord blood. The clonotype was recovered from a newborn girl in good health. The chain is built from TRBV28 and TRBJ1-5; D is unclear. CDR3 residues: CASSFFGRDQPQHF. As DNA, the CDR3 is TGTGCCAGCAGTTTTTTCGGGAGGGATCAGCCCCAGCATTTT. The variable domain in full, completed from reference TRBV28 and TRBJ1-5, reads DVKVTQSSRYLVKRTGEKVFLECVQDMDHENMFWYRQDPGLGLRLIYFSYDVKMKEKGDIPEGYSVSREKKERFSLILESASTNQTSMYLCASSFFGRDQPQHFGDGTRLSIL.